This T cell receptor beta chain comes out of a study of T cell responses to AZD1222 COVID-19 vaccine. Study findings and constraints: Recipients of AZD1222 seropositive at baseline numbered only six or seven. Donor demographics were predominantly white British with a female majority; clonal diversity may be underestimated.

TCRdb keeps only in-frame clones here, not all; method: immunoSEQ multiplex PCR. Seen here are about 120,000 clones, about 90% observed once, and the top ten hold approximately 8.4%. In the case of this clone: Its antigen is undetermined.

This specimen was peripheral blood, taken on day 0 of AZD1222 vaccination. This TCR derives from an adult in good health.

The CDR3 loop is CASSDTGEAFF. Written as DNA, the CDR3 is TGTGCCAGCAGTGATACCGGAGAAGCTTTCTTT. The chain couples TRBV6-1 to TRBJ1-1, with D unresolved. The germline gives CDR1 MNHNS, CDR2 SASEGT. CDR3 size: 11 residues. V gave up 3 bases and J gave up 8 bases, with 7 bases separating them.